This is a list of T cell receptor beta chains from one sample in a study of T cells in Graves' hyperthyroidism and ophthalmopathy. TCRdb processed the multiplex PCR reads anew with MiXCR; each CDR3 protein has one entry. The data contain about 350,000 distinct CDR3 sequences, approximately 13% of them singletons. Sequencing was done on a sample of blood. These receptors were collected from a woman aged 25 to 39 with Graves' hyperthyroidism. The CDR3 runs from the conserved cysteine through the conserved F or W. A D gene is named only where the DNA matches it firmly. The listing skips clone size in some rows; elsewhere it reads once, few, many or a size class.

>NA|TRBV6-1|few|TRBJ1-4
TGTGCCAGCAGTATGGACCGCATGGGGGAAAAACTGTTTTTT
CASSMDRMGEKLFF
>NA|TRBV5-1|NA|TRBJ2-7
TGCGCCAGCAGCTTGGATGAGGGTTTTGGGTACGAGCAGTACTTC
CASSLDEGFGYEQYF
>TRBD1|TRBV7-8|many|TRBJ1-5
TGTGCCAGCAGCGTAGGGACAGGTAATCGCAATCAGCCCCAGCATTTT
CASSVGTGNRNQPQHF
>NA|TRBV12-3/TRBV12-4|many|TRBJ2-7
TGTGCCAGCAGCCACTTGGCCTACGAGCAGTACTTC
CASSHLAYEQYF
>NA|TRBV6-4|few|TRBJ2-3
TGTGCCAAACCATGGACAGAAAGCACAGATACGCAGTATTTT
CAKPWTESTDTQYF
>TRBD2|TRBV12-3/TRBV12-4|many|TRBJ2-1
TGTGCCAGCAGTCCGTCGACTAGCGGGAGGTTGGATGAGCAGTTCTTC
CASSPSTSGRLDEQFF
>NA|TRBV30|NA|TRBJ2-5
TGTGCCTCCAGGACTACCGGGACATCGCGGGAGACCCAGTACTTC
CASRTTGTSRETQYF
>NA|TRBV7-9|few|TRBJ2-7
TGTGCCAGCAGCTTCATTAACGAGGAGCAGTACTTC
CASSFINEEQYF
>NA|TRBV7-6|NA|TRBJ1-4
TGTGCCAGCAGCTTACGGGCAGGGACGGTTGTCAATGAAAAACTGTTTTTT
CASSLRAGTVVNEKLFF
>TRBD1|TRBV10-3|few|TRBJ1-6
TGTGCCATCACCTCGGACAGGGGGAATTCACCCCTCCACTTT
CAITSDRGNSPLHF
>NA|TRBV29-1|many|TRBJ2-3
TGCAGCGTGAGAGGGACTGGCGCTAGCACAGATACGCAGTATTTT
CSVRGTGASTDTQYF
>TRBD1|TRBV10-1|NA|TRBJ2-4
TGCGCCAGCAGTGATACAGGGGGCAAAAACATTCAGTACTTC
CASSDTGGKNIQYF
>TRBD2|TRBV20-1|many|TRBJ2-1
TGCAGTGCTAGCGAAGGACTAGCGGGTGGGAATGAGCAGTTCTTC
CSASEGLAGGNEQFF
>TRBD1|TRBV27|NA|TRBJ2-7
TGTGCCAGCGGCCCTGCCAGACAGGGGTCCTACGAGCAGTACTTC
CASGPARQGSYEQYF
>NA|TRBV15|few|TRBJ2-7
TGTGCCACCAGCAGAGACCCGGAAGAGCAGTACTTC
CATSRDPEEQYF
>TRBD2|TRBV27|many|TRBJ2-3
TGTGCCAGCAGTTTTTTTGCGGGAGGAGCCCAAGATACGCAGTATTTT
CASSFFAGGAQDTQYF
>TRBD2|TRBV7-6|NA|TRBJ2-1
TGTGCCAGCAGCTTAAGATCGGGCGAGCGGGAGACCCTCAATTTACCGTCCTACAATGAGCAGTTCTTC
CASSLRSGERETLNLPSYNEQFF
>TRBD1|TRBV28|many|TRBJ1-2
TGTGCCAGCAACCCTGGGACAGGGGTCTACACCTTC
CASNPGTGVYTF
>NA|TRBV19|NA|TRBJ1-5
TGTGCCAGTAGTATAGATCGCCGGTCGCGGCAGCCCCAGCATTTT
CASSIDRRSRQPQHF
>TRBD2|TRBV2|many|TRBJ2-1
TGTGCCAGCGGACTAGCGGATTACAATGAGCAGTTCTTC
CASGLADYNEQFF
>NA|TRBV7-8|NA|TRBJ2-7
TGTGCCAGCAGCTCCCAGGGGGGGGGGGGGGGGGAGCAGTACTTC
CASSSQGGGGGEQYF
>NA|TRBV6-1|many|TRBJ2-7
TGTGCCAGCCGGCACGGCTGGGAGCAGTACTTC
CASRHGWEQYF
>NA|TRBV6-1|NA|TRBJ2-1
TGTGCCAGCAGTGATTGGGGGCTGCGCAATGAGCAGTTCTTC
CASSDWGLRNEQFF
>TRBD1|TRBV20-1|many|TRBJ1-1
TGCAGTGCTCTCGACAGGGGGCAGGTAGTCACTGAAGCTTTCTTT
CSALDRGQVVTEAFF
>NA|TRBV9|many|TRBJ1-4
TGTGCCAGCAGCGTAAGGGCCGGGTTGGATGAAAAACTGTTTTTT
CASSVRAGLDEKLFF
>NA|TRBV2|few|TRBJ1-5
TGTGCCAGCAGTGACAGGGTTGTCAATCAGCCCCAGCATTTT
CASSDRVVNQPQHF
>NA|TRBV18|many|TRBJ1-1
TGTGCCAGCTCGTACCGGGGGCACACTGAAGCTTTCTTT
CASSYRGHTEAFF
>NA|TRBV29-1|few|TRBJ2-4
TGCAGCGCCGGCCTGGAACTCCAAAACATTCAGTACTTC
CSAGLELQNIQYF
>NA|TRBV28|many|TRBJ2-7
TGTGCCAGCAGTTTATTCCCAGGGAGTACCTACGAGCAGTACTTC
CASSLFPGSTYEQYF
>TRBD2|TRBV3-1|many|TRBJ2-1
TGTGCCAGCAGCCCCGCCCGAGCGGGAGGGCGGGCTGAGCAGTTCTTC
CASSPARAGGRAEQFF
>NA|TRBV25-1|few|TRBJ1-1
TGTGCCAGCAGTGAATATTCACGATCGGACACTGAAGCTTTCTTT
CASSEYSRSDTEAFF
>NA|TRBV7-8|many|TRBJ2-5
TGTGCCAGCAGCGCGTCCGGGGCAGGAACGAGGGAGACCCAGTACTTC
CASSASGAGTRETQYF
>NA|TRBV15|many|TRBJ2-4
TGTGCCACCAGCAGAGACTCCAGGGATTATCTAAACATTCAGTACTTC
CATSRDSRDYLNIQYF
>NA|TRBV13|many|TRBJ2-7
TGTGCCAGCAGCCCCAGCACACGATACCCTTCGCCTGAGCAGTACTTC
CASSPSTRYPSPEQYF